The sequence of this TCR beta chain was determined in a study of cytomegalovirus exposure and HLA in healthy donors. Study-wide results and caveats: The CMV antigen specificity of a few CMV-associated chains was confirmed through in vitro analysis. In the approximately 120 validation repertoires, a later analysis found that first-cohort TCR clusters tended to co-occur. A classifier reportedly called cytomegalovirus status with high sensitivity and specificity.

Points on this clone: Antigen unknown.

Sequencing was performed with immunoSEQ multiplex PCR; in TCRdb, only in-frame clones are kept and a portion is missing. The table has about 180,000 clones, roughly nine tenths seen once. This TCR derives from a man younger than 35 in good health and CMV-seropositive. The sequencing sample was made of PBMCs.

The CDR3 DNA reads TGTGCCAGCAGCCGGACGGGGGTACATAGCAATCAGCCCCAGCATTTT. Protein sequence: CASSRTGVHSNQPQHF. The gene calls are TRBV5-6 and TRBJ1-5, with D possibly matching TRBD1 (5 bases). The CDR3 extends over 16 amino acids. Germline V gene data show CDR1 as SGHDT and CDR2 as YYEEEE. V lost 4 bases to trimming and J lost 0 bases, with 14 bases between them.